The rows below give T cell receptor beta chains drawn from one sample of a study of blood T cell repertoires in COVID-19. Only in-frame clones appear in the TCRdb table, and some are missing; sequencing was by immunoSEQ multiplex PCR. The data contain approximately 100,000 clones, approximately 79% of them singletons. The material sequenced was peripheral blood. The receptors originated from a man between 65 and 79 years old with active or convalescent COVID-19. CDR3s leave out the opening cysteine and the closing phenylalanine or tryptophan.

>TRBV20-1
SALPTEAF
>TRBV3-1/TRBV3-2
ASSLGLAGSIYEQY
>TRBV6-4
ASSESRALGAF
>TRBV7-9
ASSPSGRRTGELF
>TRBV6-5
ASSANSVEPQH
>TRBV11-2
ASSFSGDQPQH
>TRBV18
ASSPRTVEETQY
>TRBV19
ASSIGKTGGYEQY
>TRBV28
ASSQGTGHTLYGYT
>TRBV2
ASSGGPGDSNQPQH
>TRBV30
AWRARVGLTNNSPLH
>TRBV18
ASSPPNLAGVYNEQF
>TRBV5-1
ASSRDRETEAF
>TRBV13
ASSLGGQGYGANVLT
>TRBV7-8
ASSSPAGFGTEAF
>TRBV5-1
ASSSLAGTDNEQF
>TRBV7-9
ASSSDRSYEQY